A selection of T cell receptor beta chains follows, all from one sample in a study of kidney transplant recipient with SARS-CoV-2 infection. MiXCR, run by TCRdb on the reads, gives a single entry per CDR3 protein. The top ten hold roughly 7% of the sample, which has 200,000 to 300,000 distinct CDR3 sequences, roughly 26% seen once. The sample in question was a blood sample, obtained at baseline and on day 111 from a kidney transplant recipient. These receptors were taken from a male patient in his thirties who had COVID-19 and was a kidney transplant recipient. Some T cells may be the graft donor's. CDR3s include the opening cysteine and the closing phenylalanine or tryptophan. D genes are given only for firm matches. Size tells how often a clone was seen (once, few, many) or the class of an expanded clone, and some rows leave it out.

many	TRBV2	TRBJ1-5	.	TGTGCCAGCAGTGAACGGGGACGGGGTAGCAATCAGCCCCAGCATTTT	CASSERGRGSNQPQHF
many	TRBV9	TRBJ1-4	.	TGTGCCAGCAGCGTAGCGGGGGACGAAAAACTGTTTTTT	CASSVAGDEKLFF
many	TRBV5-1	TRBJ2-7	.	TGCGCCAGCAGCGGGGCGGGCGACGAGCAGTACTTC	CASSGAGDEQYF
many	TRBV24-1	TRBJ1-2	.	TGTGCCACCAGTGGGTCAGACCTCTATGGCTACACCTTC	CATSGSDLYGYTF
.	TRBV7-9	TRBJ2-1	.	TGTGCCAGCAGCTTAGAGCGTTCCACGCGGGGCAATGAGCAGTTCTTC	CASSLERSTRGNEQFF
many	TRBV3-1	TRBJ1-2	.	TGTGCCAGCAGCTCCGGTCACACCCTTCGAAAGACCTATGGCTACACCTTC	CASSSGHTLRKTYGYTF
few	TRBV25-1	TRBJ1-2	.	TGTGCCAGCAGTAGCGGACCAGAACTGGGAAAGACCTATGGCTACACCTTC	CASSSGPELGKTYGYTF
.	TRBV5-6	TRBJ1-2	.	TGTGCCAGCGCTTTGGACAATAGTCGAAAGGCCTATGGCTACACCTTC	CASALDNSRKAYGYTF
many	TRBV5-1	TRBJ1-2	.	TGCGCCAGCAGCTTGATGCAGGGAAACTATGGCTACACCTTC	CASSLMQGNYGYTF
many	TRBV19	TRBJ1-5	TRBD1	TGTGCCAGTAGTATCCAGGGGGATCAGCCCCAGCATTTT	CASSIQGDQPQHF
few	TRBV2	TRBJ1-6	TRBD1	TGTGCCAGCAGGGCCGGGACAGAAAATTCACCCCTCCACTTT	CASRAGTENSPLHF
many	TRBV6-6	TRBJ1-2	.	TGTGCCAGCAGTTACAGTCAAGGTGGGAGAAAGACCTATGGCTACACCTTC	CASSYSQGGRKTYGYTF
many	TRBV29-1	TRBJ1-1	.	TGCAGCGTTGAAATGTTAGAAGACACTGAAGCTTTCTTT	CSVEMLEDTEAFF
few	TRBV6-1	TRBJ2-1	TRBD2	TGTGCCAGCAGTGAAGGGACTAGCGGTAAAGGGAATGAGCAGTTCTTC	CASSEGTSGKGNEQFF
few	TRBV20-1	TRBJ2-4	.	TGCAGTGCCAAGGCTGGGGACCTAGCCAAAAACATTCAGTACTTC	CSAKAGDLAKNIQYF
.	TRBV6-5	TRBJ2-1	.	TGTGCCAGCAGTGCGGGACGCCCCCACAGCTCCTACAATGAGCAGTTCTTC	CASSAGRPHSSYNEQFF
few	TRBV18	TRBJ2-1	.	TGTGCCAGCTCACCAGGAGGGGGATACAATGAGCAGTTCTTC	CASSPGGGYNEQFF
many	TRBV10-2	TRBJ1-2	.	TGCGCCAGCAGTATACATGGCACTTCTAGAAAGACCTATGGCTACACCTTC	CASSIHGTSRKTYGYTF
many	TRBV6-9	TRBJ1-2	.	TGTGCCAGCAGTCTTCACGGGCCTTACGGAAAGACCTATGGCTACACCTTC	CASSLHGPYGKTYGYTF
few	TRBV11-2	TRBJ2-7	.	TGTGCCAGCAGCTTAGTACGGCACTCCTACGAGCAGTACTTC	CASSLVRHSYEQYF
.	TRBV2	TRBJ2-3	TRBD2	TGTGCCAGCAGTGAAAGGACTAGCCCCACAGATACGCAGTATTTT	CASSERTSPTDTQYF
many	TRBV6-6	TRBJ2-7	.	TGTGCCAGCAGTTACTCGAATCGCGGTAGCGCCAAAAAAGACTCCTACGAGCAGTACTTC	CASSYSNRGSAKKDSYEQYF
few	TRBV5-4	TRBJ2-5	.	TGTGCCAGCAGCCAAGACTATCAGATGGGGGAGACCCAGTACTTC	CASSQDYQMGETQYF
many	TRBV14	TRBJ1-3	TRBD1	TGTGCCAGCAGCCCGACAGGGGCGGGAAACACCATATATTTT	CASSPTGAGNTIYF
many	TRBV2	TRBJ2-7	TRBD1	TGTGCCAGCAGAGACAGGGGGCGCGTAAGGTACTTC	CASRDRGRVRYF
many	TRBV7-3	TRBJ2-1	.	TGTGCCAGCAGCTTATTCGAGGGCTCCAATGAGCAGTTCTTC	CASSLFEGSNEQFF
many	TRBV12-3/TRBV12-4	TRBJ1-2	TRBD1	TGTGCCAGCAGTCCCGACAGGGGGCGAAACTATGGCTACACCTTC	CASSPDRGRNYGYTF
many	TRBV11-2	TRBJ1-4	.	TGTGCCAGCAGCTTTGGACTAGGCGGCGAAAAACTGTTTTTT	CASSFGLGGEKLFF
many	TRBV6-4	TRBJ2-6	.	TGTGCCAGCAGTTGTTTAATCTCACCACGACAAAGTCGGGCCAACGTCCTGACTTTC	CASSCLISPRQSRANVLTF
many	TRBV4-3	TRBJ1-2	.	TGCGCCAGCAGCGGCAACATAGGACGTCGAAAGACCTATGGCTACACCTTC	CASSGNIGRRKTYGYTF
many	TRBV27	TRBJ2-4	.	TGTGCCAGCAGTTTATCCCCCCAGGGGTCTCCCCAGGGCATTCAGTACTTC	CASSLSPQGSPQGIQYF
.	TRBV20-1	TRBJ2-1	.	TGCAGTGCCAGCGGGGGACAGTCCTACAATGAGCAGTTCTTC	CSASGGQSYNEQFF
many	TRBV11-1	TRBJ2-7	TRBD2	TGTGCCAGCAGCTTATCCCGACTTACTAGCGGGAGTGTTCACGAGCAGTACTTC	CASSLSRLTSGSVHEQYF
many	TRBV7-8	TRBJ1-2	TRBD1	TGTGCCAGCAGCCCCTCCGGGACAGGGTTTGGCTACACCTTC	CASSPSGTGFGYTF
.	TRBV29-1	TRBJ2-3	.	TGCAGCGTTGGGGGGACCGATCCAGATACGCAGTATTTT	CSVGGTDPDTQYF
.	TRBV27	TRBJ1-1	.	TGTGCCAGCAGCCTCAATTTCCGGGACACTGAAGCTTTCTTT	CASSLNFRDTEAFF
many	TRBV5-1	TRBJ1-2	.	TGCGCCAGCAGCTTGTCTGTCAGCGGAGGCTACACCTTC	CASSLSVSGGYTF
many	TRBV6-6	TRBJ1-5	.	TGTGCCAGCAGACCAACAGGGAGGGGAAGCAATCAGCCCCAGCATTTT	CASRPTGRGSNQPQHF
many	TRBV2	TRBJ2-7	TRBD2	TGTGCCAGCAGTGGTGGGAGGGACGAGCAGTACTTC	CASSGGRDEQYF
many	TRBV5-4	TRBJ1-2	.	TGTGCCAGCATAGCACACGTACCAGGAAAGACCTATGGCTACACCTTC	CASIAHVPGKTYGYTF
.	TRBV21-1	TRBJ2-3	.	TGTGCCAGCAGCTTAATTTTAGCTACAGTCATGCGGGATACGCAGTATTTT	CASSLILATVMRDTQYF
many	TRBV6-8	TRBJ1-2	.	TGTGCCAGCAGTTTGAATCGACGCTCTAGAAAGACCTATGGCTACACCTTC	CASSLNRRSRKTYGYTF
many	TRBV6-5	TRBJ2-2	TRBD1	TGTGCCAGCAGTGGATACAGGACAGGGGTGAACACCGGGGAGCTGTTTTTT	CASSGYRTGVNTGELFF
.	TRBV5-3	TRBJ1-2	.	TGTGCCAGAGTCTATACAGTGGTGAGAAAGACCTATGGCTACACCTTC	CARVYTVVRKTYGYTF
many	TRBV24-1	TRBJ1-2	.	TGTGCCACCAGTCCTGTAATTAGTACCAGAAAGACCTATGGCTACACCTTC	CATSPVISTRKTYGYTF
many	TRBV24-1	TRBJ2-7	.	TGTGCCACCAGCTTAGGCGACGAGCAGTACTTC	CATSLGDEQYF
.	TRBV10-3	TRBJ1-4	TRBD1	TGTGCCATCAGTGGGTCTAGGACAGGAATCCGCACTAATGAAAAACTGTTTTTT	CAISGSRTGIRTNEKLFF
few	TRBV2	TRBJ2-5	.	TGTGCCAGCGAGCTTGGAGGGGGCGAAGGAGAGACCCAGTACTTC	CASELGGGEGETQYF
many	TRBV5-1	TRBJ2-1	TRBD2	TGCGCCAGCAGGGTTGAAGCGGGAGCTTACAATGAGCAGTTCTTC	CASRVEAGAYNEQFF
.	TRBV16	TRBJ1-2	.	TGTGCCAGCAGCCAGGCATCGGTCGTTAGAAAGACCTATGGCTACACCTTC	CASSQASVVRKTYGYTF